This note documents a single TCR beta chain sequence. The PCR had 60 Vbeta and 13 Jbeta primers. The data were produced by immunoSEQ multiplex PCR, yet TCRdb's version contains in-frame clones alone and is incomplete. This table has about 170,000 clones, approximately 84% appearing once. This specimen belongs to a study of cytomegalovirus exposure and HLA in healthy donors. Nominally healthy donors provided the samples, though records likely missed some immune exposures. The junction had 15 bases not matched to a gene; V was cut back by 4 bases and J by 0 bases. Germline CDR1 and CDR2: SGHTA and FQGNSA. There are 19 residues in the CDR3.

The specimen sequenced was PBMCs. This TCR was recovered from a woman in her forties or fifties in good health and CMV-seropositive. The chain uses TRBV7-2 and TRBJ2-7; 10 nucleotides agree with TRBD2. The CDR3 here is CASSSRASGTSASSYEQYF. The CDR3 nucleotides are TGTGCCAGCAGCTCCCGTGCTTCCGGGACTAGCGCTTCCTCCTACGAGCAGTACTTC.